A selection of T cell receptor beta chains follows, all from one sample in a study of cytomegalovirus exposure and HLA in healthy donors. Assay used: immunoSEQ multiplex PCR; TCRdb lists only in-frame clones, some missing. Recorded for this sample: 100,000 to 150,000 clones. Sequencing input: PBMCs. These TCRs come from a man aged 18 to 29 in good health and CMV-seronegative. CDR3s include the opening cysteine and the closing phenylalanine or tryptophan. D genes are given only for firm matches.

TRBJ1-4 | TRBV5-4 | NA | TGTGCCAGCACCAGAGGTCGTGATGAAAAACTGTTTTTT | CASTRGRDEKLFF
TRBJ2-2 | TRBV7-3 | NA | TGTGCCAGCAGACCCCGACAGGGAGGCGGGGAGCTGTTTTTT | CASRPRQGGGELFF
TRBJ2-5 | TRBV5-1 | TRBD2 | TGCGCCATCCTCAGGAGCGGGGGGGTGGAGACCCAGTACTTC | CAILRSGGVETQYF
TRBJ1-2 | TRBV5-4 | NA | TGTGCCAGCAGCTCCAGGGGATCAAGCGGCTACACCTTC | CASSSRGSSGYTF
TRBJ2-7 | TRBV19 | TRBD1 | TGTGCCAGTAGTCGATTGGGGGACAGCGCCTACGAGCAGTACTTC | CASSRLGDSAYEQYF
TRBJ2-3 | TRBV30 | NA | TGTGTCTGGAGTACTAGGGGGGGGTCAGATACGCAGTATTTT | CVWSTRGGSDTQYF
TRBJ2-3 | TRBV5-4 | NA | TGTGCCAGCAGCTACCCTGGGGGGACCCGAGATACGCAGTATTTT | CASSYPGGTRDTQYF
TRBJ2-7 | TRBV5-1 | TRBD2 | TGCGCCAGCAGCCGCCGGGAGGCCTACGAGCAGTACTTC | CASSRREAYEQYF
TRBJ2-7 | TRBV7-2 | TRBD1 | TGTGCCAGCAGTTCCGGAGGACAGGGCTACGAGCAGTACTTC | CASSSGGQGYEQYF
TRBJ1-1 | TRBV7-2 | NA | TGTGCCAGCAGCTTACAGGTACGGAGGGATGCTTTCTTT | CASSLQVRRDAFF
TRBJ2-2 | TRBV15 | TRBD2 | TGTGCCACCAGCAGGAAGACTAGCGGGAGTCCCGGGGAGCTGTTTTTT | CATSRKTSGSPGELFF
TRBJ2-5 | TRBV19 | TRBD2 | TGTGCCACCTCACGGGGGGGCGGTGGAGAGACCCAGTACTTC | CATSRGGGGETQYF
TRBJ2-6 | TRBV5-6 | TRBD1 | TGTGCCAGCAAACTGGACAGGGGGCCTGGGGCCAACGTCCTGACTTTC | CASKLDRGPGANVLTF
TRBJ1-1 | TRBV5-1 | TRBD1 | TGCGCCAGCAGTCAAGACAGGGCTAGTGCTGAAGCTTTCTTT | CASSQDRASAEAFF
TRBJ2-7 | TRBV28 | TRBD1 | TGTGCCAGCAGCCCGAGAGAGACAGGGCTCTACGAGCAGTACTTC | CASSPRETGLYEQYF
TRBJ2-7 | TRBV15 | NA | TGTGCCACCAGCTCCTCCAGATACTCCTACGAGCAGTACTTC | CATSSSRYSYEQYF
TRBJ2-7 | TRBV6-5 | NA | TGTGCCAGCAGTTACTGGGGGGACTCCTACGAGCAGTACTTC | CASSYWGDSYEQYF
TRBJ2-7 | TRBV5-4 | NA | TGTGCCAGCAGCGACGGACAACTAAGCTCCTACGAGCAGTACTTC | CASSDGQLSSYEQYF
TRBJ2-3 | TRBV5-1 | TRBD1 | TGCGCCAGCAGTTTGTTTGGGACAGGGGGCTTCCCCACAGATACGCAGTATTTT | CASSLFGTGGFPTDTQYF
TRBJ2-3 | TRBV7-2 | NA | TGTGCCAGCAGCTTAGGCCCGGGCACAGATACGCAGTATTTT | CASSLGPGTDTQYF